Sequencing of this T cell receptor beta chain was carried out in a study of preoperative IRX-2 immunotherapy in early breast cancer. Using immunoSEQ multiplex PCR, the repertoire was profiled, and TCRdb retains in-frame clones only, with some absent. This table holds 90,000 to 100,000 clones, about nine tenths found once. Sample treatment: preoperative locoregional IRX-2 cytokine immunotherapy. Patients received preoperative, locoregional IRX-2 cytokine immunotherapy in a phase Ib study. CDR1 GTSNPN and CDR2 SVGIG come from the germline V gene (reference sequence). The CDR3 length is 13 residues. The TCR sequence derives from a human donor with breast cancer. The chain employs TRBV30 and TRBJ1-3; D call uncertain. The sequencing used tumor tissue, collected after IRX-2 immunotherapy. The CDR3 loop is CGASFEPGNTIYF. Here the CDR3 DNA reads TGTGGGGCTTCTTTTGAACCTGGAAACACCATATATTTT.